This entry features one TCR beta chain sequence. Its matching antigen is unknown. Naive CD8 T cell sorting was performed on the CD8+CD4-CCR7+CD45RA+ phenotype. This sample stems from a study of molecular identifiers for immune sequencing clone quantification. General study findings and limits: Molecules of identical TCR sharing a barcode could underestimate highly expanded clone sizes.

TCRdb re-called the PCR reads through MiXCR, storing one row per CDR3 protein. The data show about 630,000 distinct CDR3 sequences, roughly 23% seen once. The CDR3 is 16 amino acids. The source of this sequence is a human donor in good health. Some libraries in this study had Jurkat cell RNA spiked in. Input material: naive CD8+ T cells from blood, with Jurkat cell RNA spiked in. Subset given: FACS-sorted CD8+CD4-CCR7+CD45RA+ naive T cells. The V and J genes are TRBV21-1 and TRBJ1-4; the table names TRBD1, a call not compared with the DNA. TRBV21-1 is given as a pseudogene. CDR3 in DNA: TGTGCCAGCAGCAAAGTAGGCGCCAGGGCGGGAGAAAAACTGTTTTTT. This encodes CASSKVGARAGEKLFF.